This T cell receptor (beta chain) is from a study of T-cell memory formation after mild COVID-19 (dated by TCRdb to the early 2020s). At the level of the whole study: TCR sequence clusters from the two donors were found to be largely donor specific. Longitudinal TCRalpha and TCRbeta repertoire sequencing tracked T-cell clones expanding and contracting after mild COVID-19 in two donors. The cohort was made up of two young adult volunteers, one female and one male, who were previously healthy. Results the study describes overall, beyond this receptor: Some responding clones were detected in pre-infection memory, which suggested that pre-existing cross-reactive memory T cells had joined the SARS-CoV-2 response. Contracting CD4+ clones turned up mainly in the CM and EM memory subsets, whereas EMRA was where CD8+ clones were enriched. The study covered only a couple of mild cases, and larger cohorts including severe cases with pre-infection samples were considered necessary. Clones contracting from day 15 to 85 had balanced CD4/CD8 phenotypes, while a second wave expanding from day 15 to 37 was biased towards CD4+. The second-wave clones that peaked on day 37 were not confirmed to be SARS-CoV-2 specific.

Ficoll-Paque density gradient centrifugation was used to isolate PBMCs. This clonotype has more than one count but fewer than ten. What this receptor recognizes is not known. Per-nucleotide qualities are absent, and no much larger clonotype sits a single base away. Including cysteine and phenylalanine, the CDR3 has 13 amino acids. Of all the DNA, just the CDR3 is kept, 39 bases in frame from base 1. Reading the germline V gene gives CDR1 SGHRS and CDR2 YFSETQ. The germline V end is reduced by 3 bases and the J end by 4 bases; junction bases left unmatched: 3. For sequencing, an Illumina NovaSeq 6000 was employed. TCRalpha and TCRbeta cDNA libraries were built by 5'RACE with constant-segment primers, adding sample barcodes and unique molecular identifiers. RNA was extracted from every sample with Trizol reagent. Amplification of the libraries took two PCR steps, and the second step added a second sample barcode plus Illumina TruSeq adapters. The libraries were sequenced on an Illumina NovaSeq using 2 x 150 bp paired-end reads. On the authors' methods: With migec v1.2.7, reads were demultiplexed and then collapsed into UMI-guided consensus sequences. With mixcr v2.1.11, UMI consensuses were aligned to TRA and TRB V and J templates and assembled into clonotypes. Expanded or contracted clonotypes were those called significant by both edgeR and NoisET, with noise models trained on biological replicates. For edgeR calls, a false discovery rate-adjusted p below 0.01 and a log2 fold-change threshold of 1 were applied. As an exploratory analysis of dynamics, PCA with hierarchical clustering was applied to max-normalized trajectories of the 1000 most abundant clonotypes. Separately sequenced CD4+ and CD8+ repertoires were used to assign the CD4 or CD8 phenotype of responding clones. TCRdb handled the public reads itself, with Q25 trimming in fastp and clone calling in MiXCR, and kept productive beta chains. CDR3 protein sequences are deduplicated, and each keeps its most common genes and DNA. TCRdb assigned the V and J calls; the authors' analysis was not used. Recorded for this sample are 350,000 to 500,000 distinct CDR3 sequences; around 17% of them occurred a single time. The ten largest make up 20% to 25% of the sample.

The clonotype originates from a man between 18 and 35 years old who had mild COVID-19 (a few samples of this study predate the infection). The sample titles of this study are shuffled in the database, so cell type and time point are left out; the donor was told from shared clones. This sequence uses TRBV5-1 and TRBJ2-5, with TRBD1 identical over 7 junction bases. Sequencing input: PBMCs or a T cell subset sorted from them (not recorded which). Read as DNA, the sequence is TGCGCCAGCAGCTCGGGACAGAGAGAGACCCAGTACTTC. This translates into CASSSGQRETQYF.